A selection of T cell receptor beta chains follows, all from one sample in a study of blood T cell repertoires in COVID-19. Repertoires were generated with immunoSEQ multiplex PCR, while TCRdb's copy carries only in-frame clones and drops some. Of 70,000 to 85,000 clones listed, approximately 82% are singletons. Sequenced material: peripheral blood. Receptors originate from a man older than 75 with active or convalescent COVID-19. CDR3s include the opening cysteine and the closing phenylalanine or tryptophan. A D gene is named only where the DNA matches it firmly. Rows give clone size only sometimes, using once, few, many, or a class for an expanded clone.

- | TRBJ1-2 | - | TRBV4-1 | TGCGCCAGCAGCCAAGTTTGGCAGGCCGGCCACTCTTTACATAACTATGGCTACACCTTC | CASSQVWQAGHSLHNYGYTF
TRBD2 | TRBJ2-2 | - | TRBV6-2/TRBV6-3 | TGTGCCAGCAGTTATTTGGGGGATCTGTTCAGCGGGAGGGCCGAAACCGGGGAGCTGTTTTTT | CASSYLGDLFSGRAETGELFF
- | TRBJ1-1 | - | TRBV5-1 | TGCGCCAGCAGCTTGGCAGGGGCGGCTGAAGCTTTCTTT | CASSLAGAAEAFF
- | TRBJ1-1 | - | TRBV3-1/TRBV3-2 | TGTGCCAGCAGCCAAGGGCGACAGACCACTGAAGCTTTCTTT | CASSQGRQTTEAFF
TRBD2 | TRBJ2-1 | - | TRBV5-5 | TGTGCCAGCAGCTCGGGACTAGCGGCCTACAATGAGCAGTTCTTC | CASSSGLAAYNEQFF
- | TRBJ1-2 | - | TRBV9 | TGTGCCAGCAGCGCTCAACTGAACTATGGCTACACCTTC | CASSAQLNYGYTF
TRBD2 | TRBJ2-1 | few | TRBV4-2 | TGTGCCAGCAGTTACTCTGGGGGGGGTGAGCAGTTCTTC | CASSYSGGGEQFF
TRBD2 | TRBJ2-1 | - | TRBV6-5 | TGTGCCAGCAGCTCTAGCGGGGATAATGAGCAGTTCTTC | CASSSSGDNEQFF
TRBD1 | TRBJ1-1 | - | TRBV6-1 | TGTGCCAGCAGTGAAGGCCTTCCGGGACAGGCCCCGTATGAAGCTTTCTTT | CASSEGLPGQAPYEAFF
- | TRBJ2-3 | - | TRBV29-1 | TGCAGCGTTTTAGGGGGTACATACACAGATACGCAGTATTTT | CSVLGGTYTDTQYF
- | TRBJ1-1 | - | TRBV6-5 | TGTGCCAGCAGTTATCAGGGGAGAGGCACTGAAGCTTTCTTT | CASSYQGRGTEAFF
- | TRBJ1-4 | - | TRBV3-1/TRBV3-2 | TGTGCCAGCAGCCAAGGTGGAGGTAATGAAAAACTGTTTTTT | CASSQGGGNEKLFF
TRBD1 | TRBJ1-2 | - | TRBV7-3 | TGTGCCAGCAGCGCGACAGGGGGCTCTGGCTACACCTTC | CASSATGGSGYTF
- | TRBJ1-1 | few | TRBV5-1 | TGCGCCAGCAGTTCGCAGGGGCGCGCCATGAACACTGAAGCTTTCTTT | CASSSQGRAMNTEAFF
TRBD2 | TRBJ2-3 | - | TRBV27 | TGTGCCAGCAGTCTTTTAGCGGGAGTGAATACGCAGTATTTT | CASSLLAGVNTQYF
- | TRBJ1-4 | - | TRBV18 | TGTGCCAGCTCCCCCCGGACGGGACAATCTGGTGAAAAACTGTTTTTT | CASSPRTGQSGEKLFF
- | TRBJ1-6 | - | TRBV18 | TGTGCCAGCTCACCCAGGAGGGAAGGGACCAATTCACCCCTCCACTTT | CASSPRREGTNSPLHF
TRBD1 | TRBJ2-7 | - | TRBV19 | TGTGCCAGTAGTCTCGCCTGGGACAGGTTTATCTACGAGCAGCACTTC | CASSLAWDRFIYEQHF
- | TRBJ1-5 | few | TRBV28 | TGTGCCAGCAGTTCGGGACAAGCAGATCAGCCCCAGCATTTT | CASSSGQADQPQHF
- | TRBJ2-5 | - | TRBV7-2 | TGTGCCAGCAGCTTCGTTCCGGGCCTAGCTGGGGAGACCCAGTACTTC | CASSFVPGLAGETQYF
TRBD2 | TRBJ2-7 | - | TRBV12-5 | TGTGCTAGTGGTTTGGTACTCCCGGGGGGGACCTACGAGCAGTACTTC | CASGLVLPGGTYEQYF
TRBD1 | TRBJ1-2 | - | TRBV4-3 | TGCGCCAGCAGCCGATCCGGGACAGGGGGCGCGGTAGGTGGCTACACCTTC | CASSRSGTGGAVGGYTF
- | TRBJ2-1 | - | TRBV6-5 | TGTGCCAGCAGTTACTCGGCGGAGGGGTACAATGAGCAGTTCTTC | CASSYSAEGYNEQFF
- | TRBJ1-1 | - | TRBV4-3 | TGCGCCAGCAGCCAAGAAAACCATAGGAACACTGAAGCTTTCTTT | CASSQENHRNTEAFF
- | TRBJ2-3 | - | TRBV5-6 | TGTGCCAGCAGCTTGGGACTCACTACAGATACGCAGTATTTT | CASSLGLTTDTQYF
- | TRBJ1-2 | - | TRBV28 | TGTGCCAGCAGCGATGCAAGAGGAAATGGCTACACCTTC | CASSDARGNGYTF
- | TRBJ1-1 | - | TRBV11-2 | TGTGCCAGCAGCGCCCCTTACCCAGGGGCTGAAGCTTTCTTT | CASSAPYPGAEAFF
TRBD1 | TRBJ2-1 | few | TRBV11-2 | TGTGCCAGCAGCTTAGGGACAGGGGTTGGGTATGAGCAGTTCTTC | CASSLGTGVGYEQFF
- | TRBJ2-7 | - | TRBV3-1/TRBV3-2 | TGTGCCAGCAGCCAAGAATTTAGTGGACAGTCCTACGAGCAGTACTTC | CASSQEFSGQSYEQYF
- | TRBJ1-5 | - | TRBV7-3 | TGTGCCAGCAGCTTAACTGGCCAGGGTCAGCCCCAGCATTTT | CASSLTGQGQPQHF
- | TRBJ2-3 | few | TRBV19 | TGTGCCAGTAGTTCGGGGGGCTGGACAGATACGCAGTATTTT | CASSSGGWTDTQYF
- | TRBJ2-2 | - | TRBV11-3 | TGTGCCAGCAGCTCTTCCCTCTACGCCGGGGAGCTGTTTTTT | CASSSSLYAGELFF
TRBD2 | TRBJ2-5 | - | TRBV11-1 | TGTGCCAGCAGTCGTAGCGGGGAGTACCAAGAGACCCAGTACTTC | CASSRSGEYQETQYF
TRBD1 | TRBJ2-1 | once | TRBV5-4 | TGTGCCAGCAGCTTGGACAGGGGCCGGTTGGATGAGCAGTTCTTC | CASSLDRGRLDEQFF
TRBD2 | TRBJ2-1 | - | TRBV7-3 | TGTGCCAGCAGCTCGACTAGCGGGGGTGTCAATGAGCAGTTCTTC | CASSSTSGGVNEQFF
- | TRBJ2-5 | - | TRBV28 | TGTGCCAGCAGTTGGCAGCGGGAAGAGACCCAGTACTTC | CASSWQREETQYF
TRBD2 | TRBJ2-3 | - | TRBV7-8 | TGTGCCAGCAGCCTTATAACTAGCGGGAGGGGGGGTACGCAGTATTTT | CASSLITSGRGGTQYF
TRBD2 | TRBJ2-2 | - | TRBV19 | TGTGCCAGTAGCAAGATCGGGGGGGCGAACACCGGGGAGCTGTTTTTT | CASSKIGGANTGELFF
TRBD2 | TRBJ2-1 | - | TRBV7-3 | TGTGCCAGCAGCTTAACGTGGCGGGGGGGCTACAATGAGCAGTTCTTC | CASSLTWRGGYNEQFF
- | TRBJ2-3 | few | TRBV19 | TGTGCCAGTAGTATAGATAGGGGGGATACGCAGTATTTT | CASSIDRGDTQYF
TRBD2 | TRBJ2-3 | - | TRBV28 | TGTGCCAGCAGTTCCGGGACTAGCGGGAGTTTCCCAGATACGCAGTATTTT | CASSSGTSGSFPDTQYF
TRBD1 | TRBJ2-6 | - | TRBV10-3 | TGTGCCATCAGTGAGTTAGGACAGGGGATCTGGAGGGCCAACGTCCTGACTTTC | CAISELGQGIWRANVLTF
- | TRBJ2-5 | - | TRBV6-5 | TGTGCCAGCAGACGCATAGGAAGGGGCCAAGAGACCCAGTACTTC | CASRRIGRGQETQYF
- | TRBJ2-7 | - | TRBV11-2 | TGTGCCAGCAGCCGGGACAACTACGAGCAGTACTTC | CASSRDNYEQYF
- | TRBJ1-2 | - | TRBV29-1 | TGCAGCGTTGAGGAGGGGTTTGACAACACCTTC | CSVEEGFDNTF
- | TRBJ1-5 | once | TRBV30 | TGTGCCTGGAGGGCCCCGGCCAGGGCCGGCGATCAGCCCCAGCATTTT | CAWRAPARAGDQPQHF
- | TRBJ1-1 | - | TRBV19 | TGTGCCAGTAATCAGGCGTACACTGAAGCTTTCTTT | CASNQAYTEAFF
TRBD2 | TRBJ2-7 | - | TRBV11-2 | TGTGCCACTAGGACTAGCGGGAGGATGTCCTACGAGCAGTACTTC | CATRTSGRMSYEQYF
- | TRBJ1-2 | - | TRBV19 | TGTGCCAGTAGTAGGAGGTCCTATGGCTACACCTTC | CASSRRSYGYTF
TRBD1 | TRBJ1-1 | - | TRBV5-4 | TGTGCCAGCAGCCAGATGGGACAGGGAGGTACTGAAGCTTTCTTT | CASSQMGQGGTEAFF
- | TRBJ1-4 | - | TRBV5-1 | TGCGCCAGCAGTCTTAACGGGGTTTCTAATGAAAAACTGTTTTTT | CASSLNGVSNEKLFF
TRBD1 | TRBJ2-1 | once | TRBV6-5 | TGTGCCAGCAGTTGGACAGGGACCTACAATGAGCAGTTCTTC | CASSWTGTYNEQFF
TRBD2 | TRBJ2-1 | - | TRBV29-1 | TGCAGCGTTTCGGGACTAGCGGGAGGGCCCCGCGGTGAGCAGTTCTTC | CSVSGLAGGPRGEQFF
TRBD2 | TRBJ2-2 | - | TRBV19 | TGTGCCACCCAGGGACTAGCGGCGAACACCGGGGAGCTGTTTTTT | CATQGLAANTGELFF